Reported below is one TCR beta chain. Its antigen remains unidentified. One base separates it from a far larger clone, so it is likely a read error. Two rounds of multiplex PCR amplified TCR beta CDR3 from genomic DNA. The authors ran first-round PCR with primers specific to each TRBV and TRBJ gene. TCRdb passed the multiplex PCR reads through MiXCR, listing each CDR3 protein once. The sample has over 15,000 distinct CDR3 sequences; around 55% are singletons. Per the germline V gene, CDR1 is MNHEY and CDR2 is SVGEGT. The ends lost 6 bases at V and 0 bases at J; junction bases unmatched: 6. This CDR3 comprises 16 residues. No patient had prior chemotherapy, radiotherapy or other malignancies, and all were node-negative on CT and PET/CT. This sample is part of a study of prognosis after radiotherapy for stage I lung cancer. Across the study: Non-small cell lung cancer patients were all deemed medically inoperable. Study-level findings and limits: The study found that unique TCR clone counts fell after stereotactic body radiation therapy, median approximately 9,600 versus 7,200. Determination of whether the expanded TCR clones were tumor-specific was not performed.

The material sequenced was PBMCs, taken before or after stereotactic body radiation therapy (not recorded which). This TCR came from a donor aged 50 or older with non-small cell lung cancer. The chain has TRBV6-2 or TRBV6-3 and TRBJ1-4, with 8 bases that match TRBD1. The CDR3 DNA reads TGTGCCAGCAGCCGAACAGGGGGGACAACTAATGAAAAACTGTTTTTT. Its protein is CASSRTGGTTNEKLFF.